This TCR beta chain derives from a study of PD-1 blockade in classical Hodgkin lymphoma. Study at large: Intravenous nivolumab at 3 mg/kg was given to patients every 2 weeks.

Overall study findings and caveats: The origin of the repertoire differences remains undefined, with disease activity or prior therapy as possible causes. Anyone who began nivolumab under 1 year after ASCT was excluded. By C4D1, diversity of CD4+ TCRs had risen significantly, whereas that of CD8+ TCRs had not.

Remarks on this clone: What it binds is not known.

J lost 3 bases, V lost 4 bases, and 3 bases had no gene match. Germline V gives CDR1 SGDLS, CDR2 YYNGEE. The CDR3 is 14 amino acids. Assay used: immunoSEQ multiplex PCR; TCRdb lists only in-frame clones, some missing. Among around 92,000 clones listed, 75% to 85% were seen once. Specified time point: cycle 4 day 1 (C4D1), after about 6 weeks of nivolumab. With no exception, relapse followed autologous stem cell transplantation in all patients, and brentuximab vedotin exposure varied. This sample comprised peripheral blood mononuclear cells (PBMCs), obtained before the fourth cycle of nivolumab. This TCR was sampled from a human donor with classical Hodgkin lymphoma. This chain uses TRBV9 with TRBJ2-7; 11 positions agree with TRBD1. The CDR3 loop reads CASSRDRGNYEQYF. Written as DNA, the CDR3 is TGTGCCAGCAGCCGGGACAGGGGGAACTACGAGCAGTACTTC.